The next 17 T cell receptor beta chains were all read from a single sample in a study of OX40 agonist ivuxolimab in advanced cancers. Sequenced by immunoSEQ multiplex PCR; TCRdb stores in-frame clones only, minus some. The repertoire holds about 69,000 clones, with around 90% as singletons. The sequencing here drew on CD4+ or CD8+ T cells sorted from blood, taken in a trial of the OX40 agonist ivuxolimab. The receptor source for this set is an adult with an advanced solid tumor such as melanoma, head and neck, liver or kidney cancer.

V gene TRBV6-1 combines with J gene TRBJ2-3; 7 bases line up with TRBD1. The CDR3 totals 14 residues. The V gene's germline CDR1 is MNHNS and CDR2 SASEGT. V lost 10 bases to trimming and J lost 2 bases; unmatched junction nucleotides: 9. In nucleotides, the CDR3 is TGTGCCACGTTAGGGGGCATACTCACAGATACGCAGTATTTT. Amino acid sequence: CATLGGILTDTQYF.

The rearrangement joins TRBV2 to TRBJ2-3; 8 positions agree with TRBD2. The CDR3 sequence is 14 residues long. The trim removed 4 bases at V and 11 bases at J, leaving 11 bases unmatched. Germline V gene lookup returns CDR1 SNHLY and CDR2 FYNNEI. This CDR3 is CASSGTANGGVQYF. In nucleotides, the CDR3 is TGTGCCAGCAGTGGTACAGCCAACGGGGGGGTGCAGTATTTT.

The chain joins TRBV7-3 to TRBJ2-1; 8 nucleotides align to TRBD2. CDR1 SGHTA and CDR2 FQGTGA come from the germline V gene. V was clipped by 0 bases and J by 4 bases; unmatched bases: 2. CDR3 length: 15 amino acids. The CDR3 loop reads CASSLTREGYNEQFF. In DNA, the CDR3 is TGTGCCAGCAGCTTAACTCGGGAGGGATACAATGAGCAGTTCTTC.

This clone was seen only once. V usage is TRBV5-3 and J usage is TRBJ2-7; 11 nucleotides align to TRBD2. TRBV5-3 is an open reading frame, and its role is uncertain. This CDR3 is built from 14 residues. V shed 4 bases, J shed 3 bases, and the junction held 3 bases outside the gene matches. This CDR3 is CARSPGLAVYEQYF. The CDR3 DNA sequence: TGTGCCAGAAGCCCGGGACTAGCGGTCTACGAGCAGTACTTC.

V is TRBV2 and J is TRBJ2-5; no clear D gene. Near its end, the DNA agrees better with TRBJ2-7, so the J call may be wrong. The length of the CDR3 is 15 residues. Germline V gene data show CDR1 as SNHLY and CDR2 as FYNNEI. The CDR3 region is CASTKGAGSSYEQYF. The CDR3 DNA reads TGTGCCAGCACAAAAGGAGCTGGCAGCTCCTACGAGCAGTACTTC.

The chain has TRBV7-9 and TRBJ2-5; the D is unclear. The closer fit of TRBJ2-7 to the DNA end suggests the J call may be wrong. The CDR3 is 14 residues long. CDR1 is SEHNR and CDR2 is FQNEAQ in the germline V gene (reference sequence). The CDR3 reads CASSLGRSSYEQYF. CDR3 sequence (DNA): TGTGCCAGCAGCTTAGGGCGAAGCTCCTACGAGCAGTACTTC.

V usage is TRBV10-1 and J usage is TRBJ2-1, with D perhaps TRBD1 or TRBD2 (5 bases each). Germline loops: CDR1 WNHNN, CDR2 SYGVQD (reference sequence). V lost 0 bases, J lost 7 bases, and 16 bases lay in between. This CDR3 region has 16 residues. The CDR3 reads CASSESRGRIGNEQFF. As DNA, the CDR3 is TGCGCCAGCAGTGAGTCGAGGGGACGCATCGGGAATGAGCAGTTCTTC.

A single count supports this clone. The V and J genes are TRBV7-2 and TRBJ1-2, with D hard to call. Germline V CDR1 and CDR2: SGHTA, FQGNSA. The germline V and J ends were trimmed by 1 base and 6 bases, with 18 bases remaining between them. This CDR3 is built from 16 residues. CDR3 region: CASSLVSDAARHGYTF. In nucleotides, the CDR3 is TGTGCCAGCAGCTTAGTCAGCGATGCAGCTCGACATGGCTACACCTTC.

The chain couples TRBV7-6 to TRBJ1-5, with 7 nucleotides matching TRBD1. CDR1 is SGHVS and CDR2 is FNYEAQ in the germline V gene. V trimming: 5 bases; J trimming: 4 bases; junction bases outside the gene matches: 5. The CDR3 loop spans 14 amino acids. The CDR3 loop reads CASSATGDNQPQHF. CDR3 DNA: TGTGCCAGCAGCGCTACAGGGGATAATCAGCCCCAGCATTTT.

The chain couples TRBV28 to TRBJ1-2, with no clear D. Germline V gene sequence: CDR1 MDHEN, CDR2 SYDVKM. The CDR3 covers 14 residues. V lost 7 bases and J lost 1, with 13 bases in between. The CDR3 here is CASTAPGINYGYTF. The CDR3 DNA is TGTGCCAGCACCGCACCGGGGATTAACTATGGCTACACCTTC.

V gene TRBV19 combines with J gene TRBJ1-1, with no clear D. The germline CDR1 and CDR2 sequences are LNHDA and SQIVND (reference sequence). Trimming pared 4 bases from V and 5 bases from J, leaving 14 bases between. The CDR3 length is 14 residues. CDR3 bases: TGTGCCAGTAGTAACGGGGAAACTATGACTGAAGCTTTCTTT. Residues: CASSNGETMTEAFF.

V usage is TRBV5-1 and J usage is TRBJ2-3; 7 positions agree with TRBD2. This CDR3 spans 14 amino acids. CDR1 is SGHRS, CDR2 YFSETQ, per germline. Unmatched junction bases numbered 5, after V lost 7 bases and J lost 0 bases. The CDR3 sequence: CASAAGSSTDTQYF. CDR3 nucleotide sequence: TGCGCCAGCGCAGCGGGGTCTAGCACAGATACGCAGTATTTT. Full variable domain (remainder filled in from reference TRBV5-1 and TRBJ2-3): KAGVTQTPRYLIKTRGQQVTLSCSPISGHRSVSWYQQTPGQGLQFLFEYFSETQRNKGNFPGRFSGRQFSNSRSEMNVSTLELGDSALYLCASAAGSSTDTQYFGPGTRLTVL.

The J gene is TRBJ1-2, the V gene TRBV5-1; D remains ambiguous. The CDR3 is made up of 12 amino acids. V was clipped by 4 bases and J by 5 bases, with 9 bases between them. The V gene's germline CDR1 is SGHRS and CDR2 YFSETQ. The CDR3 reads CASSLSEYGYTF. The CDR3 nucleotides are TGCGCCAGCAGCCTGTCAGAGTATGGCTACACCTTC.

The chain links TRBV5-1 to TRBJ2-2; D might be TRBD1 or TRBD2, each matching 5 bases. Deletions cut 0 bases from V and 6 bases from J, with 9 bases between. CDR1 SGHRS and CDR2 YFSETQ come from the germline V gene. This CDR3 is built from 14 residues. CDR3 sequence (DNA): TGCGCCAGCAGCTTGGGACAGAGGGCCGGGGAGCTGTTTTTT. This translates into CASSLGQRAGELFF. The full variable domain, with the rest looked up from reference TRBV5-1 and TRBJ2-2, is KAGVTQTPRYLIKTRGQQVTLSCSPISGHRSVSWYQQTPGQGLQFLFEYFSETQRNKGNFPGRFSGRQFSNSRSEMNVSTLELGDSALYLCASSLGQRAGELFFGEGSRLTVL.

In DNA, the CDR3 is TGTGCCAGCAGCTTGGACTCCCGTGGCTACACCTTC. It codes for CASSLDSRGYTF. The J gene is TRBJ1-2, the V gene TRBV5-5, with no clear D. The CDR3 is 12 residues long. CDR1 is SGHKS and CDR2 is YYEKEE in the germline V gene (reference sequence). V dropped 0 bases and J dropped 7 bases, with 7 bases sitting between them.

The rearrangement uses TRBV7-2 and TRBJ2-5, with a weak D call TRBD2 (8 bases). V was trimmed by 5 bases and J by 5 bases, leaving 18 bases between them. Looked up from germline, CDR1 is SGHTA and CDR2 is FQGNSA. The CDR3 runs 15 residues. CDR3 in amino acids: CASSPGLAGGETQYF. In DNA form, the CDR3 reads TGTGCCAGCAGCCCAGGACTAGCAGGGGGGGAGACCCAGTACTTC.

CDR3 nucleotides: TGCGCCAGCAGCTTGGGGACTAGCGGAAACAATGAGCAGTTCTTC. It codes for CASSLGTSGNNEQFF. The rearrangement joins TRBV5-1 to TRBJ2-1, with 10 bases that match TRBD2. This CDR3 spans 15 amino acids. Germline V gene data show CDR1 as SGHRS and CDR2 as YFSETQ. Trimming at V came to 0 bases and at J to 5 bases, leaving 2 bases not matched to a gene. Supplemented by reference TRBV5-1 and TRBJ2-1, the full variable domain reads KAGVTQTPRYLIKTRGQQVTLSCSPISGHRSVSWYQQTPGQGLQFLFEYFSETQRNKGNFPGRFSGRQFSNSRSEMNVSTLELGDSALYLCASSLGTSGNNEQFFGPGTRLTVL.